This TCR beta chain emerged from a study of blood T cell repertoires in COVID-19 (dated by TCRdb to the early 2020s). At the level of the whole study: Samples from collaborators originated in the United States, Italy and Spain and spanned both the acute and convalescent phases of COVID-19. The samples were drawn from two sources: the first 160 participants of the ongoing ImmuneRACE study, and over 1,000 subjects contributed by 6 global collaborators. Where available, HLA class I and class II types were taken from metadata supplied by the sample provider and were not determined by assay-based typing. The material from the prospective study consisted of cDNA or gDNA derived from T cells, B-cell-depleted T cells, or PBMCs. Nearly every sample came with metadata listing a de-identified subject ID, COVID-19 status, age in years and sex. Deeply sampled blood TCRbeta repertoires from subjects exposed to, actively infected with, or recovered from COVID-19 were included in the dataset. The repertoires were released in a freely available public database meant as a resource for research on the immune response to SARS-CoV-2. What the work shows at the level of the full study, not this receptor alone: How much clinical and demographic metadata was included differed by source and by participant, and the metadata was provided uncurated.

CDR1 and CDR2 are read off the germline V gene as SNHLY and FYNNEI. The CDR3 runs 14 residues from the cysteine to the phenylalanine. Left in the record is the CDR3 DNA by itself, 42 bases read in frame from the first base. Ends trimmed: V by 8 bases, J by 2 bases; bases unmatched to a gene: 5. One collaborating source in Seattle enrolled patients while the patients were actively infected and followed the patients over time throughout the course of disease. Whole blood was collected in K2EDTA tubes by collaborating institutions according to the institutions' own protocols. For TCRbeta analysis, collaborators shipped samples in one of three forms: frozen whole blood, isolated PBMCs, or DNA extracted from either of those sample types. TCRbeta CDR3 regions were amplified from genomic DNA using the immunoSEQ Assay, a bias-controlled multiplex PCR. As for the original processing: Nucleated cell counts per sample were estimated from amplification of reference gene primers within the assay. To quantify the absolute abundance of each unique TCRbeta CDR3 rearrangement, sequence reads were collapsed and filtered. For each sample, productive Simpson clonality was calculated by taking the square root of Simpson's diversity index across productive rearrangements. Held by TCRdb, this immuneACCESS table contains in-frame sequences only and omits some clones. Under half of the omission traces to an unresolved V gene where checked; the cause of the rest is unknown. From that table come the V and J calls and clone size; the DNA was used to work out D and trimming. The sample yields about 120,000 clones; roughly 90% were counted once. 3.8% of the sample comes from the top ten.

Note on this clone: Its antigen is unknown. No per-base quality is available; no much larger clone lies one base away.

The sequence was obtained from a woman aged 55 to 70 with COVID-19, enrolled during active disease. Input material: peripheral blood. This chain is built from TRBV2 and TRBJ2-5, with 10 bases in between that match TRBD2. The CDR3 region has the sequence CASGLAGVQETQYF. The nucleotides read TGTGCCAGCGGGCTAGCGGGGGTGCAAGAGACCCAGTACTTC.